Following are 14 T cell receptor beta chains from one sample sequenced in a study of CD8+ T cells in alopecia areata listed by TCRdb under 2018. Library preparation used the immunoSEQ multiplex PCR assay. To provide template for TCR sequencing, every sample had RNA extracted and reverse transcribed into cDNA. Not all clones reach the TCRdb copy of this immuneACCESS table, which keeps in-frame sequences only. Checked studies attribute under half of the gap to unresolved V genes and leave the rest unexplained. Here the sample has some 110,000 clones; approximately 58% occur a single time. The biggest ten clones account for around 2.8% of the sample. The specimen sequenced was CD4+ T cells sorted from blood. The receptors originated from a human donor in good health.

The genes are TRBV7-2 and TRBJ2-4; the D gene could be TRBD1 or TRBD2 (6 bases each). The ends were cut back, 5 bases at V and 0 bases at J, with 11 bases in the middle. Germline V gene sequence: CDR1 SGHTA, CDR2 FQGNSA. The CDR3 runs 15 residues. CDR3 DNA sequence: TGTGCCAGCAGCCGCCGGGGGCTAGCCAAAAACATTCAGTACTTC. It translates to CASSRRGLAKNIQYF. Complete variable domain (other parts from reference TRBV7-2 and TRBJ2-4): GAGVSQSPSNKVTEKGKDVELRCDPISGHTALYWYRQSLGQGLEFLIYFQGNSAPDKSGLPSDRFSAERTGGSVSTLTIQRTQQEDSAVYLCASSRRGLAKNIQYFGAGTRLSVL.

This chain connects TRBV5-5 to TRBJ1-2, with 8 nucleotides matching TRBD1. Germline CDR1 and CDR2: SGHKS and YYEKEE (reference sequence). V trimming: 2 bases; J trimming: 0 bases; junction bases outside the gene matches: 3. The CDR3 consists of 15 residues. The CDR3 DNA reads TGTGCCAGCAGCTTTGACAGGGGAGCTAACTATGGCTACACCTTC. Protein product: CASSFDRGANYGYTF.

This rearrangement joins TRBV5-4 to TRBJ1-4; D gene ambiguous. Germline V gene data show CDR1 as SGHNT and CDR2 as YYREEE (reference sequence). V was pared by 0 bases and J by 7 bases, with 10 bases between. The CDR3 is made up of 14 amino acids. CDR3 loop: CASSLGPEGEKLFF. In DNA, the CDR3 is TGTGCCAGCAGCTTGGGGCCGGAGGGTGAAAAACTGTTTTTT. The entire variable domain, with the rest obtained from reference TRBV5-4 and TRBJ1-4, is as follows: ETGVTQSPTHLIKTRGQQVTLRCSSQSGHNTVSWYQQALGQGPQFIFQYYREEENGRGNFPPRFSGLQFPNYSSELNVNALELDDSALYLCASSLGPEGEKLFFGSGTQLSVL.

A single count supports this clone. This rearrangement joins TRBV5-1 to TRBJ1-6, with 9 bases fitting TRBD1. Germline assignment: CDR1 SGHRS and CDR2 YFSETQ. The CDR3 runs to 17 residues. The V segment lost 0 bases and the J segment 10 bases; nucleotides outside the gene matches: 11. The CDR3 region has the DNA TGCGCCAGCAGCTTGGACCCGCCGGGACAGGGTAACTCACCCCTCCACTTT. Translation gives CASSLDPPGQGNSPLHF.

The chain combines TRBV29-1 with TRBJ2-7; TRBD1 might be the D (5 bases). Germline CDR1 is SQVTM and CDR2 is ANQGSEA. Between the trimmed V and J ends, which lost 5 bases and 3 bases, there was a span of 8 bases. The length of the CDR3 is 11 residues. The CDR3 loop is CSVKGIYEQYF. In nucleotides, the CDR3 is TGCAGCGTTAAGGGGATCTACGAGCAGTACTTC.

This chain joins TRBV30 and TRBJ1-1; D gene ambiguous. Germline V gene data show CDR1 as GTSNPN and CDR2 as SVGIG (reference sequence). V lost 3 bases, J lost 7 bases, and 9 bases lay in between. The CDR3 consists of 11 residues. DNA for the CDR3: TGTGCCTGGAGGGAACTGAGTGAAGCTTTCTTT. This sequence encodes CAWRELSEAFF.

The chain joins TRBV5-1 to TRBJ2-3; TRBD1 might be the D (5 bases). CDR3 length equals 16 residues. The germline V gene encodes CDR1 SGHRS and CDR2 YFSETQ. V was clipped by 1 base and J by 2 bases, with 14 bases between them. This CDR3 is CASSLSHGQPTDTQYF. In nucleotides, the CDR3 is TGCGCCAGCAGCTTGTCCCATGGACAACCCACAGATACGCAGTATTTT.

This clone was seen more than once but under ten times. The chain carries TRBV2 and TRBJ2-1; no clear D. Germline V gene lookup returns CDR1 SNHLY and CDR2 FYNNEI. The V and J ends lost 3 bases and 3 bases respectively, with 12 bases between them. The CDR3 contains 15 residues. The chain's CDR3 is CASSEALSFYNEQFF. CDR3 in DNA: TGTGCCAGCAGTGAGGCACTATCCTTCTACAATGAGCAGTTCTTC. Supplemented by reference TRBV2 and TRBJ2-1, the full variable domain reads EPEVTQTPSHQVTQMGQEVILRCVPISNHLYFYWYRQILGQKVEFLVSFYNNEISEKSEIFDDQFSVERPDGSNFTLKIRSTKLEDSAMYFCASSEALSFYNEQFFGPGTRLTVL.

The chain recombines TRBV2 with TRBJ2-7; possibly TRBD1 for D (6 bases). This CDR3 has 15 amino acids. The V end lost 5 bases, the J end lost 1 base, and 15 bases lay between the germline ends. Looked up from germline, CDR1 is SNHLY and CDR2 is FYNNEI. For the CDR3, the DNA is TGTGCCAGCAGTTCCAGGGGAACGGGGTCCTACGAGCAGTACTTC. This encodes CASSSRGTGSYEQYF.

The chain links TRBV5-1 to TRBJ2-7; 9 bases line up with TRBD1. With V trimmed by 4 bases and J by 1 base, 6 bases remained unmatched. Germline CDR1 reads SGHRS; CDR2 reads YFSETQ. This CDR3 region has 15 residues. CDR3 in DNA: TGCGCCAGCAGCCTGGGACAGGGACTGTCCTACGAGCAGTACTTC. Translating it yields CASSLGQGLSYEQYF.

The V and J genes are TRBV6-1 and TRBJ1-1, with unresolved D. Germline V gene lookup returns CDR1 MNHNS and CDR2 SASEGT. This CDR3 region has 12 residues. Trimming pared 8 bases from V and 1 base from J, leaving 8 bases between. The CDR3 spells CASHKWNTEAFF. The CDR3 DNA is TGTGCCAGCCACAAATGGAACACTGAAGCTTTCTTT.

The V gene is TRBV12-5, the J gene TRBJ1-1; no definite D call. V lost 0 bases and J 1 base, leaving 9 bases between the germline ends. This CDR3 is built from 15 residues. Germline V gives CDR1 LGHNT, CDR2 FRNRAP. In nucleotides, the CDR3 is TGTGCTAGTGGTTTGGTACCTTCGGGGAACACTGAAGCTTTCTTT. As protein: CASGLVPSGNTEAFF.

The genes are TRBV30 and TRBJ2-6; TRBD1 is a possible D gene (5 bases). Germline V lookup: CDR1 GTSNPN, CDR2 SVGIG (reference sequence). The CDR3 covers 14 residues. The V end lost 5 bases, the J end lost 0 bases, and 8 bases lay between the germline ends. The CDR3, as DNA: TGTGCCTGGGGCAGGGTCTCTGGGGCCAACGTCCTGACTTTC. Protein sequence: CAWGRVSGANVLTF.

The chain couples TRBV30 to TRBJ2-3; D is uncertain. This CDR3 has 11 amino acids. V lost 1 base, J lost 6 bases, and 5 bases lay in between. CDR1 GTSNPN and CDR2 SVGIG come from the germline V gene (reference sequence). CDR3 nucleotides: TGTGCCTGGAGTGAAAGGGATACGCAGTATTTT. The encoded protein is CAWSERDTQYF.